Presented here are 26 T cell receptor beta chains from one specimen sequenced in a study of shared clonotypes between healthy human individuals. Sequencing was performed with immunoSEQ multiplex PCR; in TCRdb, only in-frame clones are kept and a portion is missing. The sample contains approximately 2.4 million clones, approximately 94% of which appear only once. Sequenced input: naive CD4+ T cells sorted from blood. Subset denoted: CD45RA+ positively selected. The receptors originated from a man between 18 and 29 years old in good health.

The genes are TRBV28 and TRBJ2-1; D unclear. Germline V CDR1 and CDR2: MDHEN, SYDVKM. Trimming removed 2 bases at V and 0 bases at J, with 8 bases between. The CDR3 has 15 residues. DNA of the CDR3: TGTGCCAGCAGTTTACTGCCGGGCTCCTACAATGAGCAGTTCTTC. Translated, it gives CASSLLPGSYNEQFF.

The chain is built from TRBV4-3 and TRBJ1-4; maybe TRBD1 (6 bases). CDR1 and CDR2 (germline): LGHNA, YSLEER. V lost 0 bases, J lost 7 bases, and 15 bases lay in between. This CDR3 region has 16 residues. CDR3 protein: CASSQDLGGLVEKLFF. CDR3 nucleotides: TGCGCCAGCAGCCAAGATTTGGGGGGGCTTGTTGAAAAACTGTTTTTT.

V gene TRBV7-8 combines with J gene TRBJ2-7; D remains ambiguous. The CDR3 contains 13 residues. Germline CDR1 is SGHVS and CDR2 is FQNEAQ. The V gene lost 2 bases and the J gene lost 4 bases, with 9 bases spanning the gap. The CDR3 here is CASSLSNGYEQYF. The CDR3 nucleotides read TGTGCCAGCAGCTTAAGTAACGGTTACGAGCAGTACTTC.

Notes on this clone: This specimen includes other DNA sequences encoding the same CDR3. This chain uses TRBV5-1 with TRBJ2-3, with a possible D match to TRBD2 (5 bases). The V end lost 3 bases, the J end lost 3 bases, and 5 bases lay between the germline ends. Germline assignment: CDR1 SGHRS and CDR2 YFSETQ. The CDR3 has 12 amino acids. As DNA, the CDR3 is TGCGCCAGCAGCTCGGGGACAGATACGCAGTATTTT. Translation gives CASSSGTDTQYF.

This clone came up a few times. This chain joins TRBV7-9 and TRBJ2-5; 8 nucleotides line up with TRBD1. The V and J ends lost 4 bases and 7 bases, in that order; junction bases with no gene match: 11. Germline CDR1 SEHNR, CDR2 FQNEAQ (reference sequence). The CDR3 is 15 residues long. The CDR3 loop reads CASSSPDRVVGTQYF. The CDR3 region has the DNA TGTGCCAGCAGCTCCCCGGACAGGGTAGTCGGGACCCAGTACTTC. The full variable domain, with the rest looked up from reference TRBV7-9 and TRBJ2-5, is DTGVSQNPRHKITKRGQNVTFRCDPISEHNRLYWYRQTLGQGPEFLTYFQNEAQLEKSRLLSDRFSAERPKGSFSTLEIQRTEQGDSAMYLCASSSPDRVVGTQYFGPGTRLLVL.

This clone was observed once. The V call is TRBV11-2, the J call TRBJ1-2; tentative D call: TRBD1 (5 bases). This CDR3 is 14 amino acids long. CDR1 and CDR2 (germline): SGHAT, FQNNGV. The V end was cut by 0 bases, the J end by 4 bases, with 9 bases between. DNA of the CDR3: TGTGCCAGCAGCTTAGAGGAGGGACCCTATGGCTACACCTTC. Translating gives CASSLEEGPYGYTF.

The genes are TRBV2 and TRBJ1-1; maybe TRBD1 (5 bases). Germline CDR1 SNHLY, CDR2 FYNNEI. Deletions cut 2 bases from V and 6 bases from J, with 16 bases between. The CDR3 is 15 amino acids. CDR3 sequence reads: CASSEMGQGRAEAFF. The CDR3 region has the DNA TGTGCCAGCAGTGAAATGGGGCAGGGCAGGGCTGAAGCTTTCTTT.

The V gene is TRBV29-1, the J gene TRBJ1-1; a weak D match, TRBD1 (6 bases). Per germline, CDR1 SQVTM and CDR2 ANQGSEA. The CDR3 spans 14 residues. Deletions cut 1 base from V and 0 bases from J, with 9 bases between. The DNA of the CDR3 is TGCAGCGTTGAAGGGGGGGGCCTGAACACTGAAGCTTTCTTT. Translation gives CSVEGGGLNTEAFF.

This rearrangement joins TRBV5-1 to TRBJ1-1, with D perhaps TRBD1 (6 bases). This CDR3 region has 15 residues. The V gene's germline CDR1 is SGHRS and CDR2 YFSETQ. The germline V and J ends were trimmed by 0 bases and 7 bases, with 16 bases remaining between them. CDR3 bases: TGCGCCAGCAGCTTGGTGGTGACAGGAGGGAATGAAGCTTTCTTT. It codes for CASSLVVTGGNEAFF.

Only a few counts were recorded for this clone. This rearrangement joins TRBV18 to TRBJ1-6; D uncertain. The CDR3 extends over 14 amino acids. CDR1 and CDR2 from the germline V gene are KGHSH and LQKENI. V lost 5 bases, J lost 7 bases, and 12 bases lay in between. The CDR3 coding sequence is TGTGCCAGCTCAGCGACGGATCAAAATTCACCCCTCCACTTT. Amino acids: CASSATDQNSPLHF.

V is TRBV6-5 and J is TRBJ1-1, with 7 bases aligning to TRBD1. Germline V gene data show CDR1 as MNHEY and CDR2 as SVGAGI. The CDR3 totals 15 residues. Losses at the gene ends were 5 bases for V and 0 bases for J; bases not matched to a gene: 6. The chain's CDR3 is CASSRRDRLNTEAFF. As DNA, the CDR3 is TGTGCCAGCAGTCGCAGGGACAGACTGAACACTGAAGCTTTCTTT.

The chain recombines TRBV19 with TRBJ2-3; TRBD2 might be the D (6 bases). Trimming pared 6 bases from V and 3 bases from J, leaving 16 bases between. Germline lookup yields CDR1 LNHDA and CDR2 SQIVND (reference sequence). CDR3 length: 15 residues. The CDR3 region is CASSTPGLATDTQYF. Written as DNA, the CDR3 is TGTGCCAGTAGCACCCCGGGACTTGCGACAGATACGCAGTATTTT.

About this clone: The same CDR3 also results from other DNA sequences found in this sample. The chain recombines TRBV6-5 with TRBJ1-1; D is unresolved. Trimming cost V 0 bases and J 0 bases, with 8 bases left between them. The CDR3 contains 15 residues. The germline gives CDR1 MNHEY, CDR2 SVGAGI. Here the CDR3 DNA reads TGTGCCAGCAGTTACTCAACGGGGATGAACACTGAAGCTTTCTTT. Translation gives CASSYSTGMNTEAFF.

This rearrangement joins TRBV7-8 to TRBJ1-1; 10 bases map to TRBD1. The CDR3 runs to 12 residues. Germline assignment: CDR1 SGHVS and CDR2 FQNEAQ. Trimming removed 4 bases from V and 10 bases from J; junction bases left unmatched: 3. The CDR3 loop is CASSSTGGTAFF. In DNA, the CDR3 is TGTGCCAGCAGCTCGACAGGGGGCACAGCTTTCTTT.

This clone was seen only once. The genes are TRBV5-1 and TRBJ2-5, with D tentatively TRBD1 (5 bases). Germline V gives CDR1 SGHRS, CDR2 YFSETQ. The V and J ends lost 3 bases and 0 bases respectively, with 12 bases between them. The length of the CDR3 is 15 residues. The CDR3 coding sequence is TGCGCCAGCAGCTCGACCGGACACAACCAAGAGACCCAGTACTTC. It translates to CASSSTGHNQETQYF. Full variable domain (missing parts from reference TRBV5-1 and TRBJ2-5): KAGVTQTPRYLIKTRGQQVTLSCSPISGHRSVSWYQQTPGQGLQFLFEYFSETQRNKGNFPGRFSGRQFSNSRSEMNVSTLELGDSALYLCASSSTGHNQETQYFGPGTRLLVL.

V gene TRBV5-4 combines with J gene TRBJ2-1; 8 bases are a match to TRBD2. Germline CDR1 reads SGHNT; CDR2 reads YYREEE (reference sequence). The CDR3 extends over 16 amino acids. V dropped 4 bases and J dropped 1; count of bases not matched to a gene: 7. The CDR3 protein is CASSPLAGRSYNEQFF. Here the CDR3 DNA reads TGTGCCAGCAGCCCATTAGCGGGACGGTCCTACAATGAGCAGTTCTTC.

The V gene is TRBV30, the J gene TRBJ2-3; tentative D call: TRBD2 (6 bases). The CDR3 is 13 amino acids. The V gene lost 3 bases and the J gene lost 2 bases, with 9 bases spanning the gap. From germline, CDR1 is GTSNPN and CDR2 SVGIG (reference sequence). Written as DNA, the CDR3 is TGTGCCTGGAGCATGCGGGACACAGATACGCAGTATTTT. It codes for CAWSMRDTDTQYF.

This clone occurred once. V gene TRBV9 combines with J gene TRBJ2-2; 7 bases line up with TRBD1. Looked up from germline, CDR1 is SGDLS and CDR2 is YYNGEE. There are 15 residues in the CDR3. The trim removed 0 bases at V and 7 bases at J, leaving 6 bases unmatched. CDR3 region: CASSVGGGLVGELFF. Written as DNA, the CDR3 is TGTGCCAGCAGCGTAGGAGGGGGCTTAGTCGGGGAGCTGTTTTTT. The full variable domain, with the rest looked up from reference TRBV9 and TRBJ2-2, is DSGVTQTPKHLITATGQRVTLRCSPRSGDLSVYWYQQSLDQGLQFLIQYYNGEERAKGNILERFSAQQFPDLHSELNLSSLELGDSALYFCASSVGGGLVGELFFGEGSRLTVL.

The chain recombines TRBV15 with TRBJ2-3, with D perhaps TRBD2 (5 bases). Germline V CDR1 and CDR2: LNHNV, YYDKDF (reference sequence). Deletions cut 4 bases from V and 0 bases from J, with 11 bases between. The CDR3 runs 15 residues. CDR3 sequence (DNA): TGTGCCACCAGCACGGACTTCACTAGCACAGATACGCAGTATTTT. Its translation is CATSTDFTSTDTQYF.

The chain couples TRBV5-6 to TRBJ2-7; TRBD2 is a possible D gene (5 bases). The V end lost 0 bases, the J end lost 5 bases, and 9 bases lay between the germline ends. Germline V gives CDR1 SGHDT, CDR2 YYEEEE. The CDR3 runs to 13 residues. The CDR3 region is CASSLGERDEQYF. The CDR3 DNA follows: TGTGCCAGCAGCTTGGGGGAGAGGGACGAGCAGTACTTC.

The chain combines TRBV5-1 with TRBJ2-4; no firm D call. Germline V CDR1 and CDR2: SGHRS, YFSETQ. V gave up 0 bases and J gave up 4 bases, with 8 bases separating them. This CDR3 is 14 amino acids long. Here the CDR3 DNA reads TGCGCCAGCAGCTTGGAAGTCTCTAAAAACATTCAGTACTTC. This codes for CASSLEVSKNIQYF.

The chain joins TRBV30 to TRBJ1-4; 7 bases are a match to TRBD1. From germline, CDR1 is GTSNPN and CDR2 SVGIG (reference sequence). The J segment lost 7 bases and the V segment lost 0 bases, leaving 11 bases of the junction unmatched. The CDR3 loop spans 16 amino acids. The CDR3: CAWSVSLRGPGEKLFF. DNA of the CDR3: TGTGCCTGGAGTGTCAGTTTAAGGGGGCCGGGTGAAAAACTGTTTTTT.

This rearrangement joins TRBV15 to TRBJ2-2, with TRBD1 identical over 8 bases. This CDR3 region has 17 residues. Germline-derived CDR1 and CDR2 are LNHNV and YYDKDF (reference sequence). V shed 0 bases and J 6 bases; nucleotides not matched to a gene: 9. The CDR3 spells CATSRDSDRVKAGELFF. The CDR3 DNA reads TGTGCCACCAGCAGAGATTCGGACAGGGTGAAAGCCGGGGAGCTGTTTTTT.

V is TRBV28 and J is TRBJ1-1; 12 bases map to TRBD1. Germline CDR1 and CDR2: MDHEN and SYDVKM. This CDR3 has 16 amino acids. Unmatched junction bases numbered 11, after V lost 6 bases and J lost 6 bases. Written as DNA, the CDR3 is TGTGCCAGCAGAGACGGGACAGGGGGCCGAAGGGCTGAAGCTTTCTTT. Its protein product is CASRDGTGGRRAEAFF.

The gene calls are TRBV11-2 and TRBJ2-2, with D uncertain. This CDR3 comprises 14 residues. V was pared by 6 bases and J by 2 bases, with 10 bases between. The germline V gene has CDR1 SGHAT and CDR2 FQNNGV. Here the CDR3 DNA reads TGTGCCAGCAGTCCAAATTCTAACACCGGGGAGCTGTTTTTT. As protein: CASSPNSNTGELFF.

Of note for this clone: The sample contains more than one DNA sequence encoding this CDR3. The chain recombines TRBV27 with TRBJ2-7; D is ambiguous. CDR3 length: 13 residues. V was trimmed by 2 bases and J by 4 bases, leaving 9 bases between them. Germline CDR1 is MNHEY and CDR2 is SMNVEV (reference sequence). The CDR3 here is CASSLGRAYEQYF. The CDR3 region has the DNA TGTGCCAGCAGTTTAGGCCGTGCATACGAGCAGTACTTC.